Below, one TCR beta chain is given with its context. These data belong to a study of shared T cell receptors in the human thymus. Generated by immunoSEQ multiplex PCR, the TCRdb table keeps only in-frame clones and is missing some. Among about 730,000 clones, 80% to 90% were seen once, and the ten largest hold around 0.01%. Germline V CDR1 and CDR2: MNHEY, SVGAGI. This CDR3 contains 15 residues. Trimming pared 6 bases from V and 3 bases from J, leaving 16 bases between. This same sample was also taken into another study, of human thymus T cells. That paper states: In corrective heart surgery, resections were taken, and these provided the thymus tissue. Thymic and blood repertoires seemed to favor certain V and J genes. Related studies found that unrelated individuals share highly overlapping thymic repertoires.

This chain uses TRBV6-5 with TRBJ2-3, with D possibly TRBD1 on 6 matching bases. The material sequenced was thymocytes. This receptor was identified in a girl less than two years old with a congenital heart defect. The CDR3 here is CASSHPGVGTDTQYF. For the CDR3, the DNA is TGTGCCAGCAGCCACCCAGGGGTGGGGACAGATACGCAGTATTTT.